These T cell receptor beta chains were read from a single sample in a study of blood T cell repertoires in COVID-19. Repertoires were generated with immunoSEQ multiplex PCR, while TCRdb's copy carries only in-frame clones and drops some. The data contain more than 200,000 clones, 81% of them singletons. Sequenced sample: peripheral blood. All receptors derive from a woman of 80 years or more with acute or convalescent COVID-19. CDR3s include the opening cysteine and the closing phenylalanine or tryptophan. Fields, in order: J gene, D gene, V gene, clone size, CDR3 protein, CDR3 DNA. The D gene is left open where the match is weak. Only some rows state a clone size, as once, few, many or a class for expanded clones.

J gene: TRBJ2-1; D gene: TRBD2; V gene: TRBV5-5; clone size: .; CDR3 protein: CASSLQGLAALLSYNEQFF; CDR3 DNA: TGTGCCAGCAGCTTGCAGGGACTAGCGGCCTTACTCTCCTACAATGAGCAGTTCTTC
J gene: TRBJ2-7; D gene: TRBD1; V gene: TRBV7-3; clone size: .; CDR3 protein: CASSPGQGPYEQYF; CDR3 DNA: TGTGCCAGCAGCCCGGGACAGGGCCCTTACGAGCAGTACTTC
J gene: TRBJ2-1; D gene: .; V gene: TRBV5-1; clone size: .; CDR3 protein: CASSLLRGQTTLGNEQFF; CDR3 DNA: TGCGCCAGCAGCTTACTAAGAGGACAGACTACCTTGGGCAATGAGCAGTTCTTC
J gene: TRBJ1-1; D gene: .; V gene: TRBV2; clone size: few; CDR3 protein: CASIGSGNTEAFF; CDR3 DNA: TGTGCCAGTATCGGGTCGGGGAACACTGAAGCTTTCTTT
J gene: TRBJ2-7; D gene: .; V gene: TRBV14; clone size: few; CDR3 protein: CASSQEGDWAAQEQYF; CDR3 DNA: TGTGCCAGCAGCCAGGAAGGGGACTGGGCTGCGCAAGAGCAGTACTTC
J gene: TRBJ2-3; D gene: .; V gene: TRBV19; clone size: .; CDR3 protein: CASSIEDSATDTQYF; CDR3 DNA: TGTGCCAGTAGTATAGAGGATAGCGCCACAGATACGCAGTATTTT
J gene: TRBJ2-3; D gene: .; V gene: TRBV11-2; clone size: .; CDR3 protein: CASSSQSFVGGTDTQYF; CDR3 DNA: TGTGCCAGCAGCTCCCAGTCGTTTGTGGGAGGCACAGATACGCAGTATTTT
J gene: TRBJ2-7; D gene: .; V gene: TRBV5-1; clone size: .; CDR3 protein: CASGGASEQYF; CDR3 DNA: TGCGCCAGCGGGGGGGCGAGCGAGCAGTACTTC
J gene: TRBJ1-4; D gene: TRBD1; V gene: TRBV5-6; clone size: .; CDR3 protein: CASTTWWTGRTANEKLFF; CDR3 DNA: TGTGCCAGCACCACTTGGTGGACAGGGAGAACCGCTAATGAAAAACTGTTTTTT
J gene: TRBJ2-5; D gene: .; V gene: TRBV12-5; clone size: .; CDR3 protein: CASGAGQETQYF; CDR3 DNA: TGTGCTAGTGGGGCGGGGCAAGAGACCCAGTACTTC
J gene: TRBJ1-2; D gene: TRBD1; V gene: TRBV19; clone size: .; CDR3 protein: CASKPYTGQGAGGYTF; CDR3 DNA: TGTGCCAGTAAACCGTATACGGGACAGGGGGCCGGTGGCTACACCTTC
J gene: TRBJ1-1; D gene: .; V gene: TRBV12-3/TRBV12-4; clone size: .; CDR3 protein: CASSFGQSTEAFF; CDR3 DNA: TGTGCCAGCAGTTTCGGACAGTCCACTGAAGCTTTCTTT
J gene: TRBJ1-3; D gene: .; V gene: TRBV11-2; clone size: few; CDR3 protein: CACGRSGNTIYF; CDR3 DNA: TGTGCCTGCGGTCGGTCTGGAAACACCATATATTTT
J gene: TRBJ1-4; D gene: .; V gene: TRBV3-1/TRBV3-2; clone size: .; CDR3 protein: CASSPQRLSKKLFF; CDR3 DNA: TGTGCCAGCAGCCCTCAACGGTTGAGTAAAAAACTGTTTTTT
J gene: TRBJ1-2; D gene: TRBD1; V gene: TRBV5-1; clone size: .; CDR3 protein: CASSMDGDRPPYGYTF; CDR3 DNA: TGCGCCAGCAGCATGGACGGGGACAGGCCCCCCTATGGCTACACCTTC
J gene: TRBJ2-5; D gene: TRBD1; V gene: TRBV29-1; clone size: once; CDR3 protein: CSVEGPGQGVQETQYF; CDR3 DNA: TGCAGCGTTGAAGGGCCGGGACAGGGCGTCCAAGAGACCCAGTACTTC
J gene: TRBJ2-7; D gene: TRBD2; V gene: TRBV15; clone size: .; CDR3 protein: CATSVKTGRTSGSGYEQYF; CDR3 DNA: TGTGCCACCAGCGTGAAGACAGGGAGGACTAGCGGGAGTGGTTACGAGCAGTACTTC
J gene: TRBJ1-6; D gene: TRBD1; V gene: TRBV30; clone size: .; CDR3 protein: CAWVTGFNSPLHF; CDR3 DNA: TGTGCCTGGGTGACAGGGTTTAATTCACCCCTCCACTTT
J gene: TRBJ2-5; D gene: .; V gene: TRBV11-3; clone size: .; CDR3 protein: CASSLVAQETQYF; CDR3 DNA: TGTGCCAGCAGCTTAGTAGCGCAAGAGACCCAGTACTTC
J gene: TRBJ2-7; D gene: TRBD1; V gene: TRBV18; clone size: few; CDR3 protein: CASSPGTGPYEQYF; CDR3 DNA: TGTGCCAGCTCACCAGGGACAGGGCCCTACGAGCAGTACTTC
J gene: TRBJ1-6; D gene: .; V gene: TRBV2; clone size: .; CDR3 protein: CASSGTDYNSPLHF; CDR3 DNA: TGTGCCAGCAGTGGGACAGACTATAATTCACCCCTCCACTTT
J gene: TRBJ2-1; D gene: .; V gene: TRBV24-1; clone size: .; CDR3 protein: CATSDPTGPSNEQFF; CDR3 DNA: TGTGCCACCAGTGATCCCACAGGGCCGAGCAATGAGCAGTTCTTC
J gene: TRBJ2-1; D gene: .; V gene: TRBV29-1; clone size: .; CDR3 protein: CSVEALASNEQFF; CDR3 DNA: TGCAGCGTTGAGGCCCTAGCTAGCAATGAGCAGTTCTTC
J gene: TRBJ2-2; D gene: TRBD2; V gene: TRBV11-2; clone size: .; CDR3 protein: CASSLVQGGNGELFF; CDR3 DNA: TGTGCCAGCAGCTTGGTTCAGGGAGGGAACGGGGAGCTGTTTTTT
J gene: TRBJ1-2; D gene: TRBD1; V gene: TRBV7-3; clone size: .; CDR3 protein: CASSLPTGENGYTF; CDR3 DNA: TGTGCCAGCAGCCTACCGACAGGGGAGAATGGCTACACCTTC
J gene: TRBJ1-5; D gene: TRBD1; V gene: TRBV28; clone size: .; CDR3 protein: CASSLGQGKPQHF; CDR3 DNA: TGTGCCAGCAGTCTGGGACAGGGTAAGCCCCAGCATTTT
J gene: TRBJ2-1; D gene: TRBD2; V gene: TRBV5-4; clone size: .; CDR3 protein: CASSSLSGRAGDEQFF; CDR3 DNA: TGTGCCAGCAGCTCCCTTAGCGGGAGGGCCGGAGATGAGCAGTTCTTC
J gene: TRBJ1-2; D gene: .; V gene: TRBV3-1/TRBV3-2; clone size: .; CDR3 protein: CASSLTSGGYTF; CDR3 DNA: TGTGCCAGCAGCCTCACCTCAGGGGGCTACACCTTC
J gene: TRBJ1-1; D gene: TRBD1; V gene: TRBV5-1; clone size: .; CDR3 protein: CASSRDRDAEAFF; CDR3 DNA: TGCGCCAGCAGCCGGGACAGGGACGCTGAAGCTTTCTTT
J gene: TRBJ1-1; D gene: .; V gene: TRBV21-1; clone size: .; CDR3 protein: CASSICSSSPEAFF; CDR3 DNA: TGTGCCAGCAGCATTTGCTCTAGTTCCCCCGAAGCTTTCTTT
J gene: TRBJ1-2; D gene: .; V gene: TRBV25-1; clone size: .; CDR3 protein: CASSASGLPGGYTF; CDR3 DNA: TGTGCCAGCAGTGCTTCGGGCCTCCCGGGGGGCTACACCTTC
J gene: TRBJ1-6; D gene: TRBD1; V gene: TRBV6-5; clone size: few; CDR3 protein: CASSSDRGGSPLHF; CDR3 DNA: TGTGCCAGCAGTTCAGACAGGGGAGGTTCACCCCTCCACTTT
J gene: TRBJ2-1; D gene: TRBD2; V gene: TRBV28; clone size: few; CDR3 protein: CASSLAGRSYNEQFF; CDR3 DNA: TGTGCCAGCAGTCTAGCGGGACGCTCCTACAATGAGCAGTTCTTC
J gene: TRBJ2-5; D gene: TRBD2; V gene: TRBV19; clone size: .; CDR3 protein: CASSPALLAGGRETQYF; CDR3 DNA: TGTGCCAGTAGCCCTGCCCTACTAGCGGGAGGGCGGGAGACCCAGTACTTC
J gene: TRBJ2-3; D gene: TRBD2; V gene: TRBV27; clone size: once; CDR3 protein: CASSLYLAGADTQYF; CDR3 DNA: TGTGCCAGCAGTTTATACCTAGCGGGAGCAGATACGCAGTATTTT
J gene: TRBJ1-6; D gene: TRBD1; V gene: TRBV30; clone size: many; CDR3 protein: CACGQGAFYNSPLHF; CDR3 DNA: TGTGCCTGCGGACAGGGGGCGTTTTATAATTCACCCCTCCACTTT
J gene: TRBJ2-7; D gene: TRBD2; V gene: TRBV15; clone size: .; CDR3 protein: CATSRVLAGDFEQYF; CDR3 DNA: TGTGCCACCAGCAGAGTACTAGCGGGAGATTTCGAGCAGTACTTC
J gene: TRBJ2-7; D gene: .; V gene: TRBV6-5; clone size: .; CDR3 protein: CASSYSITENYEQYF; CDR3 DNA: TGTGCCAGCAGTTACTCGATTACAGAGAACTACGAGCAGTACTTC
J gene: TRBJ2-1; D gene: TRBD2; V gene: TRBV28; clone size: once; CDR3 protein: CASSPLADTYNEQFF; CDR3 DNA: TGTGCCAGCAGTCCGCTAGCGGATACCTACAATGAGCAGTTCTTC
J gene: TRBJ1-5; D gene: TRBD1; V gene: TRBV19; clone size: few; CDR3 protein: CASTNRQGASNQPQHF; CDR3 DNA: TGTGCCAGTACTAACCGACAGGGGGCCAGCAATCAGCCCCAGCATTTT
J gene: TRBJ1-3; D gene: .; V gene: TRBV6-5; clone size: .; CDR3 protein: CASSYGWRGGNTIYF; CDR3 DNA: TGTGCCAGCAGTTACGGGTGGAGAGGTGGAAACACCATATATTTT
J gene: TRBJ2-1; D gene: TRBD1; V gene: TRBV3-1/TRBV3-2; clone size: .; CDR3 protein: CASTGGDRGSYNEQFF; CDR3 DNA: TGTGCCAGCACCGGTGGGGACAGGGGGTCCTACAATGAGCAGTTCTTC
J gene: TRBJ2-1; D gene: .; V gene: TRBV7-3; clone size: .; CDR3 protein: CASSSGLPWAFF; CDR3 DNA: TGTGCCAGCAGCTCCGGACTTCCCTGGGCGTTCTTC
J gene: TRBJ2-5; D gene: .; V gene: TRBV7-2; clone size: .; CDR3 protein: CASSLMGGQETQYF; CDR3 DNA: TGTGCCAGCAGCTTAATGGGGGGCCAAGAGACCCAGTACTTC
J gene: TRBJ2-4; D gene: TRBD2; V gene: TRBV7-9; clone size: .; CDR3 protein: CASSNGLAGKNIQYF; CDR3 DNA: TGTGCCAGCAGCAACGGACTAGCGGGGAAAAACATTCAGTACTTC
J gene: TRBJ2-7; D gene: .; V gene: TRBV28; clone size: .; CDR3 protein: CASSLTGHQYEQYF; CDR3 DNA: TGTGCCAGCAGTTTAACCGGACACCAATACGAGCAGTACTTC
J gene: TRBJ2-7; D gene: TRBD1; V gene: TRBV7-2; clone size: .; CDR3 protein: CASSLDRGNYEQYF; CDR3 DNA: TGTGCCAGCAGCTTAGACAGGGGGAACTACGAGCAGTACTTC
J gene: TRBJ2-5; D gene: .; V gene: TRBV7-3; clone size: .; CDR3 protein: CASSSKGGPGETQYF; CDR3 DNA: TGTGCCAGCAGCTCAAAAGGGGGTCCGGGAGAGACCCAGTACTTC
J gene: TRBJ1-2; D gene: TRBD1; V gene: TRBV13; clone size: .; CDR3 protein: CASSLSAGQGADYGYTF; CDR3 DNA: TGTGCCAGCAGCTTATCGGCGGGACAGGGGGCCGACTATGGCTACACCTTC
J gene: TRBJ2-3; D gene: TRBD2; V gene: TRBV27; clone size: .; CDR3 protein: CASKGGPSGRAGGTDTQYF; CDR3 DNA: TGTGCCAGCAAGGGGGGGCCTAGCGGGAGGGCCGGGGGCACAGATACGCAGTATTTT
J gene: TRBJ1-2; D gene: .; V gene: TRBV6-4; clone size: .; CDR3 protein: CASKNPRTQGYTF; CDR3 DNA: TGTGCCAGCAAAAATCCGCGGACTCAGGGCTACACCTTC
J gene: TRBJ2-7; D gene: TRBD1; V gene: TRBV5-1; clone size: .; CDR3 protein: CASSLGTGGAYEQYF; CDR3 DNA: TGCGCCAGCAGCTTGGGGACAGGTGGAGCCTACGAGCAGTACTTC
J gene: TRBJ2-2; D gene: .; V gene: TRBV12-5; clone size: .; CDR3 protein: CASGTTQGFGELFF; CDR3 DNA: TGTGCTAGTGGCACCACACAGGGCTTCGGGGAGCTGTTTTTT
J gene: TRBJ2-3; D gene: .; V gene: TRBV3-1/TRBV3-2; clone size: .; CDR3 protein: CASSQVGPDTQYF; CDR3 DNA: TGTGCCAGCAGCCAAGTGGGGCCAGATACGCAGTATTTT
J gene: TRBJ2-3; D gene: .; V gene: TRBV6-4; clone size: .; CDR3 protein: CASSVSGAPDTQYF; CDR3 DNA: TGTGCCAGCAGTGTCTCAGGGGCGCCAGATACGCAGTATTTT
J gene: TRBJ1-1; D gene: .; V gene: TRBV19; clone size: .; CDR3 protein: CASDPGMANTEAFF; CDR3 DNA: TGTGCCAGTGACCCAGGGATGGCGAACACTGAAGCTTTCTTT
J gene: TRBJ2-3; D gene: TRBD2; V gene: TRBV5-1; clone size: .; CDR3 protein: CASSSGLAGGTDTQYF; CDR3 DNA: TGCGCCAGCAGCTCCGGTCTAGCGGGGGGGACAGATACGCAGTATTTT
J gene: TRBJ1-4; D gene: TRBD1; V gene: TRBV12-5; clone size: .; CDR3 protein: CASGLGDRTNEKLFF; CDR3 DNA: TGTGCTAGTGGTTTAGGGGACAGGACTAATGAAAAACTGTTTTTT
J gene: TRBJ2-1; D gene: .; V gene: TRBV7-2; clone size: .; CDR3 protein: CASSLVSRNNEQFF; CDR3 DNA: TGTGCCAGCAGCTTAGTAAGCCGTAACAATGAGCAGTTCTTC
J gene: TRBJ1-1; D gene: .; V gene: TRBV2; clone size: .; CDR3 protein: CASRKDSLEAFF; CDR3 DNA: TGTGCCAGCAGGAAGGACAGCCTTGAAGCTTTCTTT